Presented here are 23 T cell receptor beta chains from one specimen sequenced in a study of brain T cells in children with intractable seizures. Regarding time point: blood from clinic visit 5 months post-surgery; TSC patient then seizure free. Generated by immunoSEQ multiplex PCR, the TCRdb table keeps only in-frame clones and is missing some. Among about 320,000 clones listed, nearly 95% were seen once. The sequencing here drew on peripheral blood, taken less than 6 months after surgery. Source of these receptors: a boy in the first two years of life with tuberous sclerosis and intractable seizures.

The chain uses TRBV19 and TRBJ1-1; D is unclear. CDR1 is LNHDA and CDR2 is SQIVND in the germline V gene (reference sequence). The CDR3 runs to 15 residues. The V and J ends lost 3 bases and 1 base respectively, with 12 bases between them. The CDR3 is CASSIGTQSNTEAFF. The CDR3 DNA reads TGTGCCAGTAGTATCGGCACACAATCGAACACTGAAGCTTTCTTT.

V is TRBV6-5 and J is TRBJ2-4; 10 positions match TRBD2. This CDR3 contains 16 residues. Germline V gene lookup returns CDR1 MNHEY and CDR2 SVGAGI. V trimming: 0 bases; J trimming: 1 base; junction bases outside the gene matches: 0. The DNA of the CDR3 is TGTGCCAGCAGTTACTCGACTAGCGGGGCCAAAAACATTCAGTACTTC. It specifies CASSYSTSGAKNIQYF.

This chain links TRBV14 with TRBJ2-3; D remains unclear. CDR1 and CDR2 (germline): SGHDN, FVKESK. Trimming left V 0 bases short and J 1 base short, with 14 bases between. The CDR3 covers 17 residues. DNA for the CDR3: TGTGCCAGCAGCCAAGATGAAGGACCCTGGGGCACAGATACGCAGTATTTT. Translation: CASSQDEGPWGTDTQYF.

V gene TRBV5-1 combines with J gene TRBJ2-3, with D maybe TRBD1 (6 bases). V lost 0 bases, J lost 0 bases, and 8 bases lay in between. CDR1 and CDR2 (germline): SGHRS, YFSETQ. CDR3 length equals 15 residues. The CDR3: CASSLGQVSTDTQYF. The CDR3 region has the DNA TGCGCCAGCAGCTTGGGACAGGTTAGCACAGATACGCAGTATTTT.

The chain combines TRBV11-2 with TRBJ2-3; D is possibly TRBD1 (6 bases). The V gene lost 2 bases and the J gene lost 6 bases, with 9 bases spanning the gap. Germline V lookup: CDR1 SGHAT, CDR2 FQNNGV. This CDR3 is 13 amino acids long. The CDR3 bases are TGTGCCAGCAGCTTAATGGGGGCGGATACGCAGTATTTT. As protein: CASSLMGADTQYF.

The chain carries TRBV7-8 and TRBJ2-2; no clear D. V was shortened by 1 base and J by 0 bases, with 9 bases between the two germline ends. Germline-derived CDR1 and CDR2 are SGHVS and FQNEAQ. CDR3 length: 16 residues. CDR3 residues: CASSLGVSANTGELFF. The CDR3 DNA reads as TGTGCCAGCAGCTTAGGCGTCTCCGCGAACACCGGGGAGCTGTTTTTT.

The gene calls are TRBV19 and TRBJ2-1; tentatively, D is TRBD1 or TRBD2 (5 bases each). This CDR3 has 15 amino acids. V lost 3 bases and J lost 5, with 14 bases in between. Per the germline V gene, CDR1 is LNHDA and CDR2 is SQIVND (reference sequence). The CDR3 spells CASSMSGTYDNEQFF. CDR3 sequence (DNA): TGTGCCAGTAGTATGTCCGGGACGTATGACAATGAGCAGTTCTTC.

The sample holds one count of this clone. The chain carries TRBV25-1 and TRBJ2-2; D gene ambiguous. CDR1 and CDR2 from the germline V gene are MGHDK and SYGVNS. CDR3 length: 13 amino acids. V gave up 7 bases and J gave up 1 base, with 7 bases separating them. CDR3 amino acids: CASTPGNTGELFF. For the CDR3, the DNA is TGTGCCAGCACTCCAGGGAACACCGGGGAGCTGTTTTTT.

This rearrangement joins TRBV12-3 or TRBV12-4 to TRBJ1-5; D possibly corresponds to TRBD1 (6 bases). The CDR3 loop spans 13 amino acids. V shed 6 bases and J shed 7 bases, with 13 bases lying between them. DNA for the CDR3: TGTGCCAGCAGATATACAGGGACCCAGCCCCAGCATTTT. This codes for CASRYTGTQPQHF.

The V call is TRBV7-2, the J call TRBJ1-1; D may be TRBD1 (5 bases). This CDR3 comprises 16 residues. V was pared by 5 bases and J by 3 bases, with 19 bases between. Germline V gene sequence: CDR1 SGHTA, CDR2 FQGNSA. This CDR3 reads CASSHPYRFEYTEAFF. CDR3 sequence (DNA): TGTGCCAGCAGCCACCCTTACAGGTTCGAATACACTGAAGCTTTCTTT.

The chain joins TRBV11-2 to TRBJ1-2; no firm D call. This CDR3 has 14 amino acids. CDR1 SGHAT and CDR2 FQNNGV come from the germline V gene. The V end lost 1 base, the J end lost 3 bases, and 9 bases lay between the germline ends. In DNA form, the CDR3 reads TGTGCCAGCAGCTTAGTTGGGGAGTACTATGGCTACACCTTC. It specifies CASSLVGEYYGYTF.

The rearrangement links TRBV27 to TRBJ2-7, with 7 nucleotides matching TRBD2. The germline CDR1 and CDR2 sequences are MNHEY and SMNVEV (reference sequence). V gave up 2 bases and J gave up 3 bases; unmatched junction bases: 7. This CDR3 comprises 15 residues. The CDR3 sequence is CASSLLGGALYEQYF. CDR3 coding DNA: TGTGCCAGCAGTTTACTGGGAGGGGCACTCTACGAGCAGTACTTC.

The genes are TRBV14 and TRBJ1-3, with D unclear. The germline V gene has CDR1 SGHDN and CDR2 FVKESK. This CDR3 is 14 amino acids long. V was clipped by 0 bases and J by 4 bases, with 7 bases between them. CDR3 amino acids: CASSQDAFGNTIYF. The CDR3 DNA sequence: TGTGCCAGCAGCCAAGACGCGTTCGGAAACACCATATATTTT.

The chain combines TRBV19 with TRBJ2-7; maybe TRBD1 (6 bases). V was trimmed by 4 bases and J by 0 bases, leaving 13 bases between them. The CDR3 totals 15 residues. Looked up from germline, CDR1 is LNHDA and CDR2 is SQIVND (reference sequence). The CDR3 nucleotides read TGTGCCAGTAGTAGTCACAGGGAGTTCTCCTACGAGCAGTACTTC. Protein sequence: CASSSHREFSYEQYF.

The chain has TRBV11-2 and TRBJ2-1; D remains unclear. Germline assignment: CDR1 SGHAT and CDR2 FQNNGV. With 0 bases removed from V and 10 bases from J, the gap between germline ends came to 13 bases. The CDR3 is 14 amino acids. CDR3 residues: CASSLEARQGEQFF. The CDR3, as DNA: TGTGCCAGCAGCTTAGAAGCCCGTCAAGGGGAGCAGTTCTTC. The entire variable domain, with the rest obtained from reference TRBV11-2 and TRBJ2-1, is as follows: EAGVAQSPRYKIIEKRQSVAFWCNPISGHATLYWYQQILGQGPKLLIQFQNNGVVDDSQLPKDRFSAERLKGVDSTLKIQPAKLEDSAVYLCASSLEARQGEQFFGPGTRLTVL.

The V call is TRBV7-2, the J call TRBJ2-6; D not certain. The CDR3 has 19 amino acids. V was trimmed by 0 bases and J by 0 bases, leaving 15 bases between them. Germline values: CDR1 SGHTA, CDR2 FQGNSA. CDR3 sequence (DNA): TGTGCCAGCAGCTTAGCTTGGCAGTTAGTCAGCTCTGGGGCCAACGTCCTGACTTTC. It yields the protein CASSLAWQLVSSGANVLTF.

Worth noting for this clone: This sample includes further DNA sequences coding for the same CDR3. The rearrangement joins TRBV11-2 to TRBJ1-1, with D hard to call. This CDR3 contains 13 residues. Germline loops: CDR1 SGHAT, CDR2 FQNNGV. The V gene lost 1 base and the J gene lost 5 bases, with 8 bases spanning the gap. The CDR3 nucleotides read TGTGCCAGCAGCTTAGTAGGTGGTACTGAAGCTTTCTTT. It specifies CASSLVGGTEAFF.

This sequence joins TRBV7-9 and TRBJ1-5; no definite D call. V was shortened by 2 bases and J by 2 bases, with 13 bases between the two germline ends. Germline assignment: CDR1 SEHNR and CDR2 FQNEAQ (reference sequence). This CDR3 has 16 amino acids. CDR3 nucleotide sequence: TGTGCCAGCAGCTTAAATGGCAGGTTCGGCAATCAGCCCCAGCATTTT. Its translation is CASSLNGRFGNQPQHF.

In regard to this clone: Distinct nucleotide sequences in the sample also encode this CDR3. The chain links TRBV20-1 to TRBJ2-1; D call uncertain. CDR3 length: 11 residues. Between the trimmed V and J ends, which lost 0 bases and 7 bases, there was a span of 4 bases. CDR1 is DFQATT, CDR2 SNEGSKA, per germline (reference sequence). The CDR3 sequence: CSARDGNEQFF. CDR3 sequence (DNA): TGCAGTGCTAGAGATGGTAATGAGCAGTTCTTC.

The gene calls are TRBV19 and TRBJ2-5; D might be TRBD1 (5 bases). This CDR3 comprises 11 residues. CDR1 is LNHDA and CDR2 is SQIVND in the germline V gene (reference sequence). Deletions cut 6 bases from V and 3 bases from J, with 5 bases between. The CDR3 DNA sequence: TGTGCCAGTAGAGGGGAAGAGACCCAGTACTTC. Protein sequence: CASRGEETQYF.

The chain couples TRBV3-1 (or the pseudogene TRBV3-2) to TRBJ2-2; 7 positions agree with TRBD2. The CDR3 runs 17 residues. Trimming took 0 bases from V and 7 from J; bases not matched to a gene: 11. Per germline, CDR1 LGHDT and CDR2 YNNKEL (reference sequence). The CDR3 here is CASSQEDRREFGGELFF. The CDR3, as DNA: TGTGCCAGCAGCCAAGAAGATAGGCGGGAGTTCGGCGGGGAGCTGTTTTTT.

The rearrangement joins TRBV4-1 to TRBJ2-5; the match to TRBD1 covers 9 bases. The germline gives CDR1 MGHRA, CDR2 YSYEKL. CDR3 length: 18 residues. With V trimmed by 4 bases and J by 1 base, 13 bases remained unmatched. CDR3 residues: CASSPIGIGTGIQETQYF. The CDR3 DNA sequence: TGCGCCAGCAGCCCAATTGGAATCGGGACAGGGATCCAAGAGACCCAGTACTTC.

This clone was picked up one time. This chain connects TRBV6-1 to TRBJ2-3; 8 bases match TRBD1. There are 17 residues in the CDR3. CDR1 and CDR2 (germline): MNHNS, SASEGT. V lost 4 bases to trimming and J lost 10 bases; unmatched junction nucleotides: 19. Here the CDR3 reads CASSARPGQAVSNPQYF. CDR3 nucleotide sequence: TGTGCCAGCAGTGCGCGGCCGGGACAGGCAGTCTCGAACCCGCAGTATTTT.